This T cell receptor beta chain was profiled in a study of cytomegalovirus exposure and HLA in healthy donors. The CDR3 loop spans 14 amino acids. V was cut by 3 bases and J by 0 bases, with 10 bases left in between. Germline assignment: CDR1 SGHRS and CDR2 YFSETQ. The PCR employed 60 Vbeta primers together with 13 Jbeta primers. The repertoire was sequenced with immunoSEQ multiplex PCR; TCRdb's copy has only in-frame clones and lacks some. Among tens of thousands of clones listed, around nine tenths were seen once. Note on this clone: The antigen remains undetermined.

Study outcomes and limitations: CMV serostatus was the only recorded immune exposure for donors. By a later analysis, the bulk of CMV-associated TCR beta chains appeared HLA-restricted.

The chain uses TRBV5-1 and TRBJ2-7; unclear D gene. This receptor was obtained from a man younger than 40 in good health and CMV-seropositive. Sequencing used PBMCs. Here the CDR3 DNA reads TGCGCCAGCAGCTACCAAACATCCTCCTACGAGCAGTACTTC. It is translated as CASSYQTSSYEQYF. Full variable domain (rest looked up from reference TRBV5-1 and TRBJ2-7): KAGVTQTPRYLIKTRGQQVTLSCSPISGHRSVSWYQQTPGQGLQFLFEYFSETQRNKGNFPGRFSGRQFSNSRSEMNVSTLELGDSALYLCASSYQTSSYEQYFGPGTRLTVT.